These 17 T cell receptor beta chains were all obtained from the same sample, sequenced in a study of OX40 agonist ivuxolimab in advanced cancers. Sequencing used immunoSEQ multiplex PCR; TCRdb keeps in-frame clones, though not all of them. The table shows roughly 56,000 clones, with roughly 88% occurring only once. The sample was CD4+ or CD8+ T cells sorted from blood, taken in a trial of the OX40 agonist ivuxolimab. Source of these receptors: an adult with an advanced solid tumor such as melanoma, head and neck, liver or kidney cancer.

This clone was seen a single time. The chain has TRBV19 and TRBJ1-1, with D tentatively TRBD1 (5 bases). Germline-derived CDR1 and CDR2 are LNHDA and SQIVND (reference sequence). This CDR3 has 16 amino acids. The V end was cut by 8 bases, the J end by 2 bases, with 21 bases between. CDR3 sequence: CASRSQGGPFNTEAFF. The CDR3 coding sequence is TGTGCCAGTCGTTCCCAGGGAGGGCCTTTCAACACTGAAGCTTTCTTT.

The V gene is TRBV10-3, the J gene TRBJ1-1, with TRBD1 matching over 7 bases. CDR3 size: 15 residues. Germline V gene data show CDR1 as ENHRY and CDR2 as SYGVKD. Trimming removed 0 bases from V and 7 bases from J; junction bases left unmatched: 8. The CDR3 coding sequence is TGTGCCATCAGTGAGTCCGGGTCACAGGGGAATGAAGCTTTCTTT. It encodes CAISESGSQGNEAFF.

The rearrangement links TRBV6-5 to TRBJ1-5; maybe TRBD1 (6 bases). The ends were cut back, 8 bases at V and 1 base at J, with 12 bases in the middle. The length of the CDR3 is 14 residues. Germline loops: CDR1 MNHEY, CDR2 SVGAGI. The CDR3 loop reads CASARGGSNQPQHF. Written as DNA, the CDR3 is TGTGCCAGCGCTAGGGGGGGAAGCAATCAGCCCCAGCATTTT.

The CDR3 sequence is CASSIQGQETQYF. The CDR3, as DNA: TGTGCCAGTAGTATACAGGGTCAAGAGACCCAGTACTTC. V usage is TRBV19 and J usage is TRBJ2-5; a weak D match, TRBD1 (5 bases). Germline V CDR1 and CDR2: LNHDA, SQIVND (reference sequence). Trimming left V 2 bases short and J 2 bases short, with 6 bases between. CDR3 size: 13 residues.

This sequence joins TRBV28 and TRBJ2-4, with 8 nucleotides matching TRBD1. This CDR3 is built from 14 residues. V was pared by 6 bases and J by 6 bases, with 7 bases of the junction left unmatched. Germline V CDR1 and CDR2: MDHEN, SYDVKM. This chain's CDR3 is CASRWTGLGNIQYF. The DNA for the CDR3 is TGTGCCAGCAGATGGACAGGGTTGGGAAACATTCAGTACTTC.

This sequence joins TRBV7-3 and TRBJ1-3; unclear D gene. The germline V gene encodes CDR1 SGHTA and CDR2 FQGTGA. This CDR3 is 15 amino acids long. Trimming stripped 0 bases from V and 0 bases from J, with 6 bases between. The CDR3 DNA sequence: TGTGCCAGCAGCTTAACAGGGCTCTCTGGAAACACCATATATTTT. It specifies CASSLTGLSGNTIYF.

Worth noting for this clone: The junction departs from germline at one end; a sequencing error may be responsible. Other DNA variants within this sample encode the same CDR3. This chain connects TRBV7-7 to TRBJ2-7; either TRBD1 or TRBD2 may supply D (6 bases each). Germline V lookup: CDR1 SSHAT, CDR2 FNYEAQ (reference sequence). The CDR3 runs to 14 residues. The CDR3 nucleotides read TGTGCTAGCAGCTTACGGTTGGGGGCGGGGGAGCAGTACTTC. It codes for CASSLRLGAGEQYF.

The V gene is TRBV10-1, the J gene TRBJ2-1, with 14 bases identical to TRBD2. The CDR3 is 17 residues long. Germline V gene sequence: CDR1 WNHNN, CDR2 SYGVQD (reference sequence). Trimming cost V 3 bases and J 6 bases; bases outside gene matches: 7. CDR3 sequence reads: CASSDLTSGGAVNEQFF. The CDR3 DNA follows: TGCGCCAGCAGTGATTTGACTAGCGGGGGGGCGGTCAATGAGCAGTTCTTC.

V is TRBV14 and J is TRBJ2-5; D is undetermined. Trimming removed 4 bases at V and 3 bases at J, with 3 bases between. Looked up from germline, CDR1 is SGHDN and CDR2 is FVKESK. CDR3 length equals 11 residues. CDR3 region: CASSRKETQYF. CDR3 DNA sequence: TGTGCCAGCAGCCGAAAAGAGACCCAGTACTTC.

The chain combines TRBV7-2 with TRBJ2-5, with a weak D call TRBD1 (7 bases). Germline CDR1 reads SGHTA; CDR2 reads FQGNSA. The V end was cut by 4 bases, the J end by 7 bases, with 22 bases between. The CDR3 spans 16 residues. The CDR3 DNA is TGTGCCAGCAGCTCTAAAACAGGGGACGGGAGATGGACCCAGTACTTC. It specifies CASSSKTGDGRWTQYF.

CDR3 residues: CASSPAGGEKLFF. The CDR3 bases are TGTGCCAGCTCACCAGCCGGGGGTGAAAAACTGTTTTTT. This chain connects TRBV18 to TRBJ1-4; perhaps TRBD1 as D (5 bases). The CDR3 loop spans 13 amino acids. Trimming pared 2 bases from V and 7 bases from J, leaving 8 bases between. CDR1 KGHSH and CDR2 LQKENI come from the germline V gene. Together with reference TRBV18 and TRBJ1-4, the CDR3 gives the full variable domain: NAGVMQNPRHLVRRRGQEARLRCSPMKGHSHVYWYRQLPEEGLKFMVYLQKENIIDESGMPKERFSAEFPKEGPSILRIQQVVRGDSAAYFCASSPAGGEKLFFGSGTQLSVL.

This clone was detected once. The J gene is TRBJ1-2, the V gene TRBV5-5; D is unresolved. Germline CDR1 is SGHKS and CDR2 is YYEKEE (reference sequence). The CDR3 runs to 12 residues. The ends were cut back, 0 bases at V and 4 bases at J, with 4 bases in the middle. CDR3 DNA sequence: TGTGCCAGCAGCTTGGCCTCCTATGGCTACACCTTC. The encoded protein is CASSLASYGYTF. Variable domain in full (rest from reference TRBV5-5 and TRBJ1-2): DAGVTQSPTHLIKTRGQQVTLRCSPISGHKSVSWYQQVLGQGPQFIFQYYEKEERGRGNFPDRFSARQFPNYSSELNVNALLLGDSALYLCASSLASYGYTFGSGTRLTVV.

The chain combines TRBV5-1 with TRBJ1-3; D may be TRBD1 (6 bases). This CDR3 region has 17 residues. Trimming pared 4 bases from V and 0 bases from J, leaving 17 bases between. The germline gives CDR1 SGHRS, CDR2 YFSETQ. Written as DNA, the CDR3 is TGCGCCAGCAGCCCGGGGGCCGGACGACTCTCTGGAAACACCATATATTTT. Translating gives CASSPGAGRLSGNTIYF.

Only one count was recorded for this clone. The gene calls are TRBV19 and TRBJ2-7; 8 bases agree with TRBD1. The germline V gene encodes CDR1 LNHDA and CDR2 SQIVND (reference sequence). This CDR3 spans 16 amino acids. The junction had 12 bases not matched to a gene; V was cut back by 5 bases and J by 3 bases. CDR3 DNA sequence: TGTGCCAGTAGTGCCGCCGGGACAGGAACCTACTACGAGCAGTACTTC. Its translation is CASSAAGTGTYYEQYF.

This chain joins TRBV18 and TRBJ2-1; D is undetermined. Trimming shortened V by 6 bases and J by 0 bases, and 9 bases separated the two germline ends. Looked up from germline, CDR1 is KGHSH and CDR2 is LQKENI. CDR3 length equals 14 residues. CDR3 nucleotide sequence: TGTGCCAGCTCCCAGACGAGCTCCTACAATGAGCAGTTCTTC. Translation gives CASSQTSSYNEQFF.

This clone was picked up one time. The chain employs TRBV6-1 and TRBJ1-6; tentatively, D is TRBD1 (6 bases). V was clipped by 3 bases and J by 10 bases, with 13 bases between them. The CDR3 length is 14 residues. CDR1 and CDR2 from the germline V gene are MNHNS and SASEGT. The CDR3 sequence: CASSDVNRDSPLHF. CDR3 nucleotide sequence: TGTGCCAGCAGTGACGTTAACAGGGACTCACCCCTCCACTTT.

The rearrangement joins TRBV7-2 to TRBJ2-6, with a weak D call TRBD1 (6 bases). Per the germline V gene, CDR1 is SGHTA and CDR2 is FQGNSA. V lost 7 bases and J lost 0, with 19 bases in between. The CDR3 is made up of 18 amino acids. The CDR3 bases are TGTGCCAGCACCGACGAGACAGGTTATAGCTCTGGGGCCAACGTCCTGACTTTC. This codes for CASTDETGYSSGANVLTF.